The 25 T cell receptor beta chains listed next were all sequenced from one sample in a study of beta chain features in type 1 diabetes. Study-level findings and limits: Shortening that was moderate but significant affected the TCRB CDR3s of Type 1 diabetes patients in all four CD4+ subsets.

No cognate antigen is known for these TCRs. TCRB transcripts that were expressed got sequenced, as all of the isolated RNA had been reverse transcribed. Method: immunoSEQ multiplex PCR; TCRdb's copy keeps in-frame clones and lacks some. Of about 150,000 clones in the sample, roughly 8% were seen once. Sequencing used central memory CD4+ T cells from blood. All receptors come from a man between 18 and 29 years old with type 1 diabetes.

The V gene is TRBV19, the J gene TRBJ2-5; 8 bases agree with TRBD1. The last part of the DNA fits TRBJ2-7 better; the J call may be wrong. The CDR3 runs to 16 residues. CDR1 LNHDA and CDR2 SQIVND come from the germline V gene (reference sequence). The CDR3 DNA reads TGTGCCAGTATCAAAGTCCGGGACAGGAAGAACTACGAGCAGTACTTC. Amino acid sequence: CASIKVRDRKNYEQYF.

This chain joins TRBV28 and TRBJ1-4; TRBD1 matches at 7 bases. CDR1 is MDHEN, CDR2 SYDVKM, per germline. Trimming removed 6 bases from V and 5 bases from J; junction bases left unmatched: 6. The CDR3 sequence is 14 residues long. DNA for the CDR3: TGTGCCAGCAGGGCAGGGGGGCTGAATGAAAAACTGTTTTTT. Protein sequence: CASRAGGLNEKLFF.

The chain has TRBV19 and TRBJ2-2; 11 bases fit TRBD1. The CDR3 extends over 15 amino acids. From germline, CDR1 is LNHDA and CDR2 SQIVND (reference sequence). Trimming at V came to 5 bases and at J to 8 bases, leaving 7 bases not matched to a gene. The CDR3 coding sequence is TGTGCCAGTAGTCCGGGACAGGGGGTAGCTGGGGAGCTGTTTTTT. Its translation is CASSPGQGVAGELFF.

The chain joins TRBV2 to TRBJ2-1; the D is unclear. Germline CDR1 and CDR2: SNHLY and FYNNEI. The CDR3 runs to 11 residues. V lost 5 bases and J 5 bases, leaving 4 bases between the germline ends. This CDR3 is CASSPDNEQFF. CDR3 DNA sequence: TGTGCCAGCAGTCCAGACAATGAGCAGTTCTTC.

The chain has TRBV4-3 and TRBJ1-6; the D gene is possibly TRBD1 (6 bases). The V and J ends lost 0 bases and 10 bases respectively, with 16 bases between them. The CDR3 has 16 amino acids. The germline V gene encodes CDR1 LGHNA and CDR2 YSLEER. The CDR3, as DNA: TGCGCCAGCAGCCAAGATAGGGGGACCGTGGGATCACCCCTCCACTTT. Its translation: CASSQDRGTVGSPLHF.

In this sample, this clone turned up a few times. The chain combines TRBV10-2 with TRBJ2-1; TRBD2 matches 7 bases. CDR3 size: 13 residues. Germline V gives CDR1 WSHSY, CDR2 SAAADI. CDR3 protein: CAIASGSYNEQFF. CDR3 DNA sequence: TGCGCGATCGCTAGCGGCTCCTACAATGAGCAGTTCTTC.

This chain connects TRBV2 to TRBJ2-7; D is possibly TRBD1 (5 bases). Germline V CDR1 and CDR2: SNHLY, FYNNEI. Trimming took 9 bases from V and 2 from J, leaving 11 bases between them. The CDR3 has 12 amino acids. CDR3 DNA: TGTGCCAGAATACAGGACCCCTACGAGCAGTACTTC. It translates to CARIQDPYEQYF.

This clone came up a few times. This rearrangement joins TRBV28 to TRBJ2-5; 7 positions match TRBD2. The length of the CDR3 is 12 residues. Germline V gives CDR1 MDHEN, CDR2 SYDVKM. V was pared by 9 bases and J by 5 bases, with 6 bases of the junction left unmatched. In DNA, the CDR3 is TGTGCCAGTTCGGGGGGTAGGGAGACCCAGTACTTC. It codes for CASSGGRETQYF.

There are a few counts of this clone. The chain employs TRBV15 and TRBJ2-1; 7 nucleotides line up with TRBD2. V was clipped by 1 base and J by 4 bases; unmatched bases: 7. Germline-derived CDR1 and CDR2 are LNHNV and YYDKDF (reference sequence). CDR3 length: 16 residues. CDR3 in DNA: TGTGCCACCAGCAGAGTTGGGGGGGAGGGTTACAATGAGCAGTTCTTC. Translated: CATSRVGGEGYNEQFF.

The chain uses TRBV28 and TRBJ1-2; 11 bases agree with TRBD1. V lost 5 bases to trimming and J lost 8 bases; unmatched junction nucleotides: 10. Germline assignment: CDR1 MDHEN and CDR2 SYDVKM. The CDR3 sequence is 15 residues long. CDR3 DNA: TGTGCCAGCAGTACTGCGGGACAGGGGGATGAGGGCTACACCTTC. Its translation: CASSTAGQGDEGYTF.

Only a few counts were recorded for this clone. The chain joins TRBV7-2 to TRBJ2-5; weak D call: TRBD1 (5 bases). Between the trimmed V and J ends, which lost 1 base and 7 bases, there was a span of 16 bases. Germline-derived CDR1 and CDR2 are SGHTA and FQGNSA. This CDR3 is built from 15 residues. The CDR3 DNA follows: TGTGCCAGCAGCTTAGGCGGACATAGGGGATCGACCCAGTACTTC. It encodes CASSLGGHRGSTQYF.

The gene calls are TRBV18 and TRBJ1-2, with 8 bases lining up with TRBD1. V shed 9 bases, J shed 3 bases, and the junction held 9 bases outside the gene matches. The CDR3 runs 14 residues. CDR1 and CDR2 (germline): KGHSH, LQKENI. DNA for the CDR3: TGTGCCAGTGCCCGTCGGACAGGGTACTATGGCTACACCTTC. Protein sequence: CASARRTGYYGYTF.

The J gene is TRBJ2-3, the V gene TRBV2, with a weak D call TRBD2 (6 bases). V was clipped by 5 bases and J by 2 bases, with 14 bases between them. The CDR3 is 15 amino acids. CDR1 SNHLY and CDR2 FYNNEI come from the germline V gene. The CDR3 protein is CASSRERADTDTQYF. Here the CDR3 DNA reads TGTGCCAGCAGTCGGGAGCGGGCAGACACAGATACGCAGTATTTT.

The chain combines TRBV19 with TRBJ2-5; 10 bases map to TRBD2. CDR1 and CDR2 from the germline V gene are LNHDA and SQIVND (reference sequence). This CDR3 has 17 amino acids. V lost 4 bases and J lost 4; bases outside the gene matches: 12. CDR3 protein: CASSKTTGTSVGETQYF. DNA for the CDR3: TGTGCCAGTAGTAAAACGACCGGGACTAGCGTCGGAGAGACCCAGTACTTC.

This chain uses TRBV30 with TRBJ1-1; D might be TRBD1 (5 bases). Germline V lookup: CDR1 GTSNPN, CDR2 SVGIG (reference sequence). The V end lost 1 base, the J end lost 5 bases, and 11 bases lay between the germline ends. This CDR3 spans 13 amino acids. This CDR3 reads CAWSGPAGTEAFF. The CDR3 DNA reads as TGTGCCTGGAGTGGCCCCGCAGGGACTGAAGCTTTCTTT.

The chain is built from TRBV28 and TRBJ2-5; 10 nucleotides align to TRBD2. The CDR3 contains 15 residues. The V gene's germline CDR1 is MDHEN and CDR2 SYDVKM. V shed 4 bases, J shed 7 bases, and the junction held 9 bases outside the gene matches. The DNA for the CDR3 is TGTGCCAGCAGTTCCCCAACTAGCGGGGTGGGGACCCAGTACTTC. This sequence encodes CASSSPTSGVGTQYF. Supplemented by reference TRBV28 and TRBJ2-5, the full variable domain reads DVKVTQSSRYLVKRTGEKVFLECVQDMDHENMFWYRQDPGLGLRLIYFSYDVKMKEKGDIPEGYSVSREKKERFSLILESASTNQTSMYLCASSSPTSGVGTQYFGPGTRLLVL.

The chain is built from TRBV29-1 and TRBJ2-3; a possible D gene is TRBD2 (6 bases). This CDR3 contains 13 residues. With 7 bases removed from V and 2 bases from J, the gap between germline ends came to 13 bases. Per germline, CDR1 SQVTM and CDR2 ANQGSEA. The CDR3 is CSGGTFSTDTQYF. The CDR3 DNA reads as TGCAGCGGTGGGACTTTCTCCACAGATACGCAGTATTTT.

This clone showed up just a few times. The genes are TRBV11-3 and TRBJ1-1, with a possible D match to TRBD1 (5 bases). Trimming stripped 1 base from V and 0 bases from J, with 9 bases between. This CDR3 contains 15 residues. The germline V gene encodes CDR1 SGHNT and CDR2 YENEEA. This CDR3 is CASSLGGRMNTEAFF. In nucleotides, the CDR3 is TGTGCCAGCAGCTTAGGGGGCAGGATGAACACTGAAGCTTTCTTT.

V usage is TRBV11-2 and J usage is TRBJ2-7; 8 bases align to TRBD1. CDR1 is SGHAT and CDR2 is FQNNGV in the germline V gene. The junction had 7 bases not matched to a gene; V was cut back by 2 bases and J by 4 bases. This CDR3 is built from 15 residues. The CDR3 loop is CASSLFPGGFYEQYF. The CDR3 coding sequence is TGTGCCAGCAGCTTATTTCCAGGGGGCTTTTACGAGCAGTACTTC.

This clone was seen more than once but under ten times. This rearrangement joins TRBV7-2 to TRBJ2-4; perhaps TRBD1 as D (5 bases). Germline values: CDR1 SGHTA, CDR2 FQGNSA. V was cut by 0 bases and J by 7 bases, with 10 bases left in between. The CDR3 totals 14 residues. The DNA for the CDR3 is TGTGCCAGCAGCTTAGCTAGTGGGGCTAACATTCAGTACTTC. The encoded protein is CASSLASGANIQYF.

This clone was detected only a few times. The chain carries TRBV29-1 and TRBJ1-1; 7 nucleotides line up with TRBD1. Looked up from germline, CDR1 is SQVTM and CDR2 is ANQGSEA. V was clipped by 5 bases and J by 4 bases; unmatched bases: 13. The CDR3 runs to 15 residues. This CDR3 is CSVSVRLTGPTEAFF. For the CDR3, the DNA is TGCAGCGTTTCAGTGCGGTTGACAGGGCCCACTGAAGCTTTCTTT.

The chain employs TRBV7-2 and TRBJ1-6, with 8 bases lining up with TRBD1. Germline V lookup: CDR1 SGHTA, CDR2 FQGNSA. CDR3 length: 16 amino acids. Trimming removed 2 bases from V and 10 bases from J; junction bases left unmatched: 10. This CDR3 is CASSLNARTGTSPLHF. The CDR3 nucleotides read TGTGCCAGCAGCTTAAACGCGAGGACAGGGACATCACCCCTCCACTTT.

This clone appeared a few times. V gene TRBV7-2 combines with J gene TRBJ1-4; weak D call: TRBD1 (5 bases). This CDR3 comprises 12 residues. V was shortened by 5 bases and J by 5 bases, with 6 bases between the two germline ends. Germline CDR1 SGHTA, CDR2 FQGNSA. The CDR3: CASSRGNEKLFF. CDR3 coding DNA: TGTGCCAGCAGCCGGGGGAATGAAAAACTGTTTTTT.

This clone has only a few counts. The chain carries TRBV18 and TRBJ2-1; 7 bases are a match to TRBD1. Germline CDR1 KGHSH, CDR2 LQKENI. CDR3 size: 12 residues. V lost 4 bases, J lost 9 bases, and 3 bases stayed unmatched. As DNA, the CDR3 is TGTGCCAGCTCACACAGGGGAAGTGAGCAGTTCTTC. Translated: CASSHRGSEQFF.

V is TRBV30 and J is TRBJ2-5; D unresolved. The length of the CDR3 is 13 residues. V was clipped by 2 bases and J by 5 bases, with 12 bases between them. Per germline, CDR1 GTSNPN and CDR2 SVGIG (reference sequence). The CDR3 DNA is TGTGCCTGGAGTACGCAGGATGGGGAGACCCAGTACTTC. Protein: CAWSTQDGETQYF.